These 15 T cell receptor beta chains were sequenced from one sample in a study of type 1 regulatory T cells. These receptors are not linked to any known antigen. TCRdb itself ran the reads through MiXCR, one entry per CDR3 protein. The table has approximately 45,000 distinct CDR3 sequences, 12% seen once. Sequencing was carried out using cultured non-Tr1 T cells, either the whole culture or a sorted T cell fraction (not recorded which). The receptor set was obtained from a human donor in good health.

A few counts support this clonotype. DNA for the CDR3: TGTGCCAGCAGCTCGGGTGGACTAGCGGCAGTCAATGAGCAGTTCTTC. Amino acids: CASSSGGLAAVNEQFF. The chain uses TRBV5-4 and TRBJ2-1; 10 nucleotides agree with TRBD2. Germline V lookup: CDR1 SGHNT, CDR2 YYREEE (reference sequence). This CDR3 is 16 amino acids long. V shed 3 bases and J 6 bases; nucleotides not matched to a gene: 9.

V usage is TRBV4-3 and J usage is TRBJ2-7; 9 bases agree with TRBD1. From germline, CDR1 is LGHNA and CDR2 YSLEER. V lost 0 bases to trimming and J lost 3 bases; unmatched junction nucleotides: 0. This CDR3 region has 14 residues. CDR3 nucleotides: TGCGCCAGCAGCCAAGAGGACAGGGGCTACGAGCAGTACTTC. Protein sequence: CASSQEDRGYEQYF.

This clonotype came up a few times. The chain combines TRBV7-3 with TRBJ2-3; D is possibly TRBD2 (5 bases). The length of the CDR3 is 15 residues. Germline V gene sequence: CDR1 SGHTA, CDR2 FQGTGA. V was pared by 4 bases and J by 0 bases, with 11 bases between. In DNA form, the CDR3 reads TGTGCCAGCAGCTCCCAGCGGTCTAGCACAGATACGCAGTATTTT. Translating gives CASSSQRSSTDTQYF. The full variable domain, rest sourced from reference TRBV7-3 and TRBJ2-3, is GAGVSQTPSNKVTEKGKYVELRCDPISGHTALYWYRQSLGQGPEFLIYFQGTGAADDSGLPNDRFFAVRPEGSVSTLKIQRTERGDSAVYLCASSSQRSSTDTQYFGPGTRLTVL.

This clonotype occurred many times. The rearrangement uses TRBV28 and TRBJ1-6; D is perhaps TRBD1 (6 bases). This CDR3 spans 15 amino acids. Germline V gene sequence: CDR1 MDHEN, CDR2 SYDVKM. The germline V and J ends were trimmed by 8 bases and 10 bases, with 21 bases remaining between them. CDR3 DNA sequence: TGTGCCAGCTACACGAGAGGGGGGGTTAAATCACCCCTCCACTTT. Translated: CASYTRGGVKSPLHF.

To note about this clonotype: The junction departs from the called germline gene at one end, perhaps through a read error. J is TRBJ2-5 and V is TRBV7-2; D is possibly TRBD1 or TRBD2 (6 bases each). The CDR3 consists of 14 residues. Germline lookup yields CDR1 SGHTA and CDR2 FQGNSA. CDR3 region: CASSPGAGKETQYF. The CDR3 coding sequence is TGCGCCAGCAGCCCGGGGGCGGGCAAAGAGACCCAGTACTTC.

This clonotype was counted a few times. This chain connects TRBV11-2 to TRBJ2-5; D is unclear. This CDR3 contains 14 residues. Between the trimmed V and J ends, which lost 1 base and 5 bases, there was a span of 11 bases. Germline V gene sequence: CDR1 SGHAT, CDR2 FQNNGV. The CDR3 is CASSLVGSWETQYF. CDR3 in DNA: TGTGCCAGCAGCTTAGTAGGTAGTTGGGAGACCCAGTACTTC.

V is TRBV29-1 and J is TRBJ2-6; D assignment may be TRBD1 or TRBD2 (5 bases each). V lost 4 bases and J lost 1, with 17 bases in between. The CDR3 has 17 residues. CDR1 SQVTM and CDR2 ANQGSEA come from the germline V gene. CDR3 sequence reads: CSVGTGTRTSGANVLTF. Written as DNA, the CDR3 is TGCAGCGTTGGGACCGGGACCCGGACGTCTGGGGCCAACGTCCTGACTTTC.

This clonotype was observed many times. This chain links TRBV20-1 with TRBJ2-5; no clear D gene. CDR3 length: 13 amino acids. V lost 2 bases, J lost 0 bases, and 7 bases lay in between. In germline, CDR1 is DFQATT, CDR2 SNEGSKA (reference sequence). The CDR3 loop is CSARYGYQETQYF. CDR3 bases: TGCAGTGCTAGATACGGGTACCAAGAGACCCAGTACTTC.

This clonotype was counted between two and nine times. This chain uses TRBV5-5 with TRBJ1-2; D is unresolved. V shed 1 base and J shed 6 bases, with 10 bases lying between them. The CDR3 is 13 residues long. Germline V CDR1 and CDR2: SGHKS, YYEKEE (reference sequence). The CDR3 is CASSLFTLDGYTF. The CDR3 DNA follows: TGTGCCAGCAGCTTGTTCACTCTGGATGGCTACACCTTC. Together with reference TRBV5-5 and TRBJ1-2, the CDR3 gives the full variable domain: DAGVTQSPTHLIKTRGQQVTLRCSPISGHKSVSWYQQVLGQGPQFIFQYYEKEERGRGNFPDRFSARQFPNYSSELNVNALLLGDSALYLCASSLFTLDGYTFGSGTRLTVV.

This chain joins TRBV3-1 and TRBJ2-7; D is unresolved. Trimming left V 0 bases short and J 3 bases short, with 9 bases between. The CDR3 spans 14 residues. Germline V gene lookup returns CDR1 LGHDT and CDR2 YNNKEL (reference sequence). CDR3 protein: CASSQDYRNYEQYF. In DNA, the CDR3 is TGTGCCAGCAGCCAAGATTACAGAAACTACGAGCAGTACTTC.

Many counts were recorded for this clonotype. The rearrangement links TRBV7-3 to TRBJ2-1; a weak D match, TRBD2 (5 bases). Germline values: CDR1 SGHTA, CDR2 FQGTGA. The CDR3 totals 15 residues. V was trimmed by 2 bases and J by 7 bases, leaving 15 bases between them. CDR3 nucleotide sequence: TGTGCCAGCAGCTTACCAGAAAACGGGAAAAATGAGCAGTTCTTC. Translating it yields CASSLPENGKNEQFF.

Ten or more counts support this clonotype. This chain uses TRBV5-4 with TRBJ1-2; 9 nucleotides line up with TRBD1. Germline V gene lookup returns CDR1 SGHNT and CDR2 YYREEE (reference sequence). Trimming took 1 base from V and 7 from J; bases not matched to a gene: 8. CDR3 length equals 15 residues. The CDR3 region is CASSLLGTGYSGYTF. The CDR3 region has the DNA TGTGCCAGCAGCTTGTTAGGGACAGGGTATTCTGGCTACACCTTC.

The V and J genes are TRBV29-1 and TRBJ1-1; TRBD1 agrees at 7 bases. Looked up from germline, CDR1 is SQVTM and CDR2 is ANQGSEA. This CDR3 region has 11 residues. The trim removed 6 bases at V and 4 bases at J, leaving 2 bases unmatched. The CDR3 region is CSVDRATEAFF. Here the CDR3 DNA reads TGCAGCGTCGACAGGGCCACTGAAGCTTTCTTT.

This rearrangement joins TRBV27 to TRBJ2-1; tentatively, D is TRBD2 (5 bases). The V gene lost 2 bases and the J gene lost 0 bases, with 8 bases spanning the gap. Germline V CDR1 and CDR2: MNHEY, SMNVEV (reference sequence). This CDR3 is 15 amino acids long. CDR3 amino acids: CASSLSGPSYNEQFF. The CDR3 DNA reads as TGTGCCAGCAGTTTAAGCGGCCCCTCCTACAATGAGCAGTTCTTC.

The V and J genes are TRBV27 and TRBJ2-2, with unresolved D. This CDR3 is built from 14 residues. Germline V gene lookup returns CDR1 MNHEY and CDR2 SMNVEV (reference sequence). The germline V and J ends were trimmed by 1 base and 7 bases, with 10 bases remaining between them. CDR3 amino acids: CASSLWVFGGELFF. CDR3 sequence (DNA): TGTGCCAGCAGTTTATGGGTCTTTGGCGGGGAGCTGTTTTTT.